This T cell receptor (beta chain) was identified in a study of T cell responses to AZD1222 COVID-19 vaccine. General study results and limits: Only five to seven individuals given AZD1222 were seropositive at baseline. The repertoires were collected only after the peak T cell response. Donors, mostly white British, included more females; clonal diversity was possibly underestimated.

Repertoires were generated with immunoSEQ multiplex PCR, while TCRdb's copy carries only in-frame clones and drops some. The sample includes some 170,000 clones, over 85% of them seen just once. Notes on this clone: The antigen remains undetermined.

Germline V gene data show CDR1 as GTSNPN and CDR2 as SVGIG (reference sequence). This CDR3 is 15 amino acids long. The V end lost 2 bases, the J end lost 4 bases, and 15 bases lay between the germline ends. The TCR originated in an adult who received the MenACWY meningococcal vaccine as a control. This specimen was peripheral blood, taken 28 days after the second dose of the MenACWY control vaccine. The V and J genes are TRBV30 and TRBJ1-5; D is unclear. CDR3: CAWSLKTTQNQPQHF. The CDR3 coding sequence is TGTGCCTGGAGTTTAAAGACAACGCAGAATCAGCCCCAGCATTTT.